A single sample is the source of the 18 T cell receptor beta chains below, sequenced in a study of blood T cell repertoires in COVID-19. Repertoires were generated with immunoSEQ multiplex PCR, while TCRdb's copy carries only in-frame clones and drops some. The sample has about 300,000 clones, 70% to 90% seen once. Source material: peripheral blood. The receptors come from a young man who had recovered from COVID-19.

The chain uses TRBV11-2 and TRBJ2-7; 7 bases are shared with TRBD2. The germline gives CDR1 SGHAT, CDR2 FQNNGV. Germline trimming cut 5 bases from V and 2 bases from J; bases unmatched to any gene: 15. The CDR3 sequence is 17 residues long. In DNA form, the CDR3 reads TGTGCCAGCAGCGCCTGGGGGAGGGCTCCCCGTGCCTACGAGCAGTACTTC. As protein: CASSAWGRAPRAYEQYF.

The rearrangement links TRBV5-1 to TRBJ2-7, with D unclear. Germline lookup yields CDR1 SGHRS and CDR2 YFSETQ. Between the trimmed V and J ends, which lost 4 bases and 3 bases, there was a span of 14 bases. This CDR3 contains 14 residues. In DNA form, the CDR3 reads TGCGCCAGCAGCGGAGAAGGTCGCGACTACGAGCAGTACTTC. Translating gives CASSGEGRDYEQYF.

The chain is built from TRBV6-1 and TRBJ1-3, with D unclear. The V end was cut by 3 bases, the J end by 0 bases, with 6 bases between. CDR3 length equals 14 residues. Germline CDR1 and CDR2: MNHNS and SASEGT. Here the CDR3 DNA reads TGTGCCAGCAGTGAGCGGTACTCTGGAAACACCATATATTTT. This gives the protein CASSERYSGNTIYF.

V and J are TRBV20-1 and TRBJ2-7; 7 bases agree with TRBD2. Germline V gene lookup returns CDR1 DFQATT and CDR2 SNEGSKA (reference sequence). CDR3 length: 11 amino acids. Trimming removed 1 base from V and 9 bases from J; junction bases left unmatched: 3. The CDR3 region has the DNA TGCAGTGCTAGAGTGGGAGGGCGGCAGTACTTC. It translates to CSARVGGRQYF.

This clone was seen more than once but under ten times. The chain links TRBV4-3 to TRBJ2-7; 14 positions agree with TRBD2. Germline V CDR1 and CDR2: LGHNA, YSLEER. The length of the CDR3 is 18 residues. The V and J ends lost 1 base and 2 bases, in that order; junction bases with no gene match: 7. CDR3 residues: CASSQAGQGLAGAYEQYF. Here the CDR3 DNA reads TGCGCCAGCAGCCAAGCGGGGCAGGGACTAGCGGGGGCCTACGAGCAGTACTTC.

The chain joins TRBV2 to TRBJ2-5; 7 bases align to TRBD2. The length of the CDR3 is 15 residues. Germline V gene sequence: CDR1 SNHLY, CDR2 FYNNEI. V lost 6 bases and J lost 4; bases outside the gene matches: 11. CDR3 residues: CASRRDYLSGETQYF. For the CDR3, the DNA is TGTGCCAGCAGGAGGGACTATCTGTCAGGAGAGACCCAGTACTTC.

The chain couples TRBV2 to TRBJ2-1, with D perhaps matching TRBD2 (5 bases). This CDR3 region has 14 residues. Germline V lookup: CDR1 SNHLY, CDR2 FYNNEI. The V end was cut by 6 bases, the J end by 4 bases, with 13 bases between. The DNA for the CDR3 is TGTGCCAGCAGCTCAAGGACTGAGTACAATGAGCAGTTCTTC. It specifies CASSSRTEYNEQFF.

This rearrangement joins TRBV7-2 to TRBJ1-6; D is possibly TRBD1 (5 bases). The germline gives CDR1 SGHTA, CDR2 FQGNSA. The CDR3 is made up of 16 amino acids. V was shortened by 6 bases and J by 8 bases, with 20 bases between the two germline ends. The CDR3: CASRVVWGSGDSPLHF. The CDR3 DNA follows: TGTGCCAGCAGGGTAGTGTGGGGCTCGGGGGATTCACCCCTCCACTTT.

The count of this clone is one. The chain carries TRBV5-1 and TRBJ1-2, with D perhaps TRBD1 (5 bases). Trimming cost V 0 bases and J 5 bases, with 14 bases left between them. In germline, CDR1 is SGHRS, CDR2 YFSETQ. CDR3 length: 15 amino acids. DNA of the CDR3: TGCGCCAGCAGCTTGGAGGGCAGGGCAGAATATGGCTACACCTTC. Residues: CASSLEGRAEYGYTF.

The rearrangement joins TRBV6-5 to TRBJ1-1; no firm D call. The CDR3 loop spans 11 amino acids. CDR1 and CDR2 from the germline V gene are MNHEY and SVGAGI. Trimming removed 11 bases at V and 4 bases at J, with 11 bases between. CDR3 sequence: CAVNTGTEAFF. The CDR3 DNA sequence: TGTGCCGTAAATACCGGCACTGAAGCTTTCTTT.

J is TRBJ2-5 and V is TRBV4-1; D perhaps matches TRBD2 (5 bases). V lost 5 bases and J 1 base, leaving 5 bases between the germline ends. This CDR3 region has 12 residues. Germline CDR1 MGHRA, CDR2 YSYEKL. The CDR3 is CASSGSQETQYF. The CDR3 DNA sequence: TGCGCCAGCAGCGGGAGCCAAGAGACCCAGTACTTC.

This clone showed up just a few times. The CDR3 region is CASSQGARDSPLHF. In DNA form, the CDR3 reads TGTGCCAGCAGCCAAGGGGCCCGAGATTCACCCCTCCACTTT. The chain joins TRBV4-2 to TRBJ1-6; D uncertain. The CDR3 is 14 amino acids. V was pared by 1 base and J by 8 bases, with 9 bases between. Germline V gene lookup returns CDR1 LGHNA and CDR2 YNFKEQ.

This rearrangement joins TRBV11-3 to TRBJ2-1; 13 positions agree with TRBD2. The CDR3 runs to 15 residues. J lost 6 bases, V lost 5 bases, and 4 bases had no gene match. Germline V gene sequence: CDR1 SGHNT, CDR2 YENEEA. The CDR3, as DNA: TGTGCCAGCAGCCTAGGACTAGCGGGAGCCAATGAGCAGTTCTTC. Amino acid sequence: CASSLGLAGANEQFF. Full variable domain (missing parts from reference TRBV11-3 and TRBJ2-1): EAGVVQSPRYKIIEKKQPVAFWCNPISGHNTLYWYLQNLGQGPELLIRYENEEAVDDSQLPKDRFSAERLKGVDSTLKIQPAELGDSAVYLCASSLGLAGANEQFFGPGTRLTVL.

V gene TRBV4-3 combines with J gene TRBJ2-7, with 7 bases matching TRBD1. CDR3 length: 17 residues. V shed 1 base, J shed 0 bases, and the junction held 9 bases outside the gene matches. Germline V gene sequence: CDR1 LGHNA, CDR2 YSLEER. The CDR3 reads CASSQGFSQGISYEQYF. The CDR3, as DNA: TGCGCCAGCAGCCAAGGTTTCTCACAGGGGATCTCCTACGAGCAGTACTTC.

Worth noting for this clone: The identical CDR3 is also encoded by other nucleotide sequences in the sample. The chain carries TRBV7-2 and TRBJ1-1, with TRBD1 identical over 8 bases. Germline assignment: CDR1 SGHTA and CDR2 FQGNSA. There are 14 residues in the CDR3. V gave up 5 bases and J gave up 1 base; unmatched junction bases: 3. CDR3 DNA sequence: TGTGCCAGCAGCCTCGGACAGGGGAACACTGAAGCTTTCTTT. Translating gives CASSLGQGNTEAFF.

The rearrangement joins TRBV11-3 to TRBJ2-7; perhaps TRBD2 as D (5 bases). The CDR3 runs to 15 residues. Germline V gene sequence: CDR1 SGHNT, CDR2 YENEEA. The V gene lost 3 bases and the J gene lost 4 bases, with 16 bases spanning the gap. As DNA, the CDR3 is TGTGCCAGCAGCTTCAGCGGTCAACTCGGATACGAGCAGTACTTC. Amino acid sequence: CASSFSGQLGYEQYF.

The chain uses TRBV7-9 and TRBJ1-6; 7 nucleotides match TRBD1. Losses at the gene ends were 3 bases for V and 6 bases for J; bases not matched to a gene: 2. This CDR3 is built from 14 residues. The germline CDR1 and CDR2 sequences are SEHNR and FQNEAQ (reference sequence). The CDR3 protein is CASSLGQFNSPLHF. CDR3 DNA sequence: TGTGCCAGCAGCTTGGGACAGTTTAATTCACCCCTCCACTTT.

V and J are TRBV18 and TRBJ2-3; D is undetermined. There are 14 residues in the CDR3. The germline V and J ends were trimmed by 3 bases and 4 bases, with 11 bases remaining between them. In germline, CDR1 is KGHSH, CDR2 LQKENI. As DNA, the CDR3 is TGTGCCAGCTCACCTGAGAGAGGTGCAGATACGCAGTATTTT. Its translation is CASSPERGADTQYF.